Listed here are 28 T cell receptor beta chains from one sample, sequenced in a study of blood T cell repertoires in COVID-19 (dated by TCRdb to 2018 to 2020). Libraries were constructed by the immunoSEQ multiplex PCR assay. What TCRdb holds here is the immuneACCESS table cut down to in-frame rearrangements. Part of the clones is not present; checked against another copy, under half of the missing clones reflect an unresolved V gene, and the others are unexplained. Recorded for this sample are 150,000 to 200,000 clones; about 88% of them occurred a single time. The ten biggest clones cover about 6.5% of the sample. What was sequenced was PBMCs or T cells enriched from blood (not recorded which). Receptors were obtained from a woman aged 45-59 years who had recovered from COVID-19.

The rearrangement joins TRBV5-4 to TRBJ2-1; 10 nucleotides agree with TRBD2. Trimming cost V 3 bases and J 5 bases; bases outside gene matches: 8. The CDR3 consists of 16 residues. From germline, CDR1 is SGHNT and CDR2 YYREEE (reference sequence). The CDR3 coding sequence is TGTGCCAGCAGCTCCCCAACTAGCGGGGTTAACAATGAGCAGTTCTTC. This encodes CASSSPTSGVNNEQFF.

This clone was observed once. The chain recombines TRBV3-1 (or the pseudogene TRBV3-2) with TRBJ1-4, with D possibly being TRBD1 (5 bases). This CDR3 comprises 15 residues. The V end was cut by 5 bases, the J end by 7 bases, with 17 bases between. Germline CDR1 reads LGHDT; CDR2 reads YNNKEL (reference sequence). CDR3 loop: CASSTRGGVREKLFF. CDR3 DNA sequence: TGTGCCAGCAGCACCCGTGGAGGGGTACGTGAAAAACTGTTTTTT.

This clone appeared once. The chain recombines TRBV6-1 with TRBJ1-4; tentative D call: TRBD1 (6 bases). The CDR3 sequence is 14 residues long. Trimming removed 3 bases from V and 3 bases from J, with 8 bases in between. In germline, CDR1 is MNHNS, CDR2 SASEGT. Here the CDR3 DNA reads TGTGCCAGCAGTGACGGACAGCCTAATGAAAAACTGTTTTTT. Encoded protein: CASSDGQPNEKLFF.

The chain has TRBV3-1 (or the pseudogene TRBV3-2) and TRBJ2-3; perhaps TRBD2 as D (5 bases). Deletions cut 1 base from V and 4 bases from J, with 9 bases between. The CDR3 extends over 14 amino acids. CDR1 and CDR2 from the germline V gene are LGHDT and YNNKEL (reference sequence). CDR3 residues: CASSQGRGSDTQYF. The CDR3 DNA reads as TGTGCCAGCAGCCAAGGTCGCGGGTCAGATACGCAGTATTTT.

This clone came up once. The J gene is TRBJ2-7, the V gene TRBV30; D remains unclear. Trimming left V 1 base short and J 6 bases short, with 10 bases between. Germline CDR1 and CDR2: GTSNPN and SVGIG (reference sequence). The CDR3 has 12 amino acids. For the CDR3, the DNA is TGTGCCTGGAGTGGTCCTCAGGTCGAGCAGTACTTC. It specifies CAWSGPQVEQYF.

The chain uses TRBV19 and TRBJ1-5, with a weak D call TRBD1 (5 bases). Germline CDR1 reads LNHDA; CDR2 reads SQIVND (reference sequence). The CDR3 contains 14 residues. Trimming removed 6 bases at V and 2 bases at J, with 11 bases between. The CDR3 coding sequence is TGTGCCAGTAGCGTGACAGAGCGCAATCAGCCCCAGCATTTT. As protein: CASSVTERNQPQHF.

This chain connects TRBV9 to TRBJ2-5; 7 nucleotides align to TRBD2. The V segment lost 0 bases and the J segment 5 bases; nucleotides outside the gene matches: 10. This CDR3 spans 16 amino acids. Germline CDR1 reads SGDLS; CDR2 reads YYNGEE. The CDR3 DNA reads TGTGCCAGCAGCGTAGATGGCGATTGGGAGGGTGAGACCCAGTACTTC. Protein product: CASSVDGDWEGETQYF. Based on the CDR3 plus reference TRBV9 and TRBJ2-5, the full variable domain is DSGVTQTPKHLITATGQRVTLRCSPRSGDLSVYWYQQSLDQGLQFLIQYYNGEERAKGNILERFSAQQFPDLHSELNLSSLELGDSALYFCASSVDGDWEGETQYFGPGTRLLVL.

The chain couples TRBV28 to TRBJ2-3; TRBD2 matches at 11 bases. Germline V gene sequence: CDR1 MDHEN, CDR2 SYDVKM. Unmatched junction bases numbered 6, after V lost 6 bases and J lost 4 bases. The CDR3 loop spans 15 amino acids. CDR3 amino acids: CASRLLAGVADTQYF. The CDR3 bases are TGTGCCAGCAGACTACTAGCGGGAGTGGCAGATACGCAGTATTTT.

The V and J genes are TRBV6-2 or TRBV6-3 and TRBJ1-1, with D possibly TRBD1 on 5 matching bases. The ends were cut back, 5 bases at V and 1 base at J, with 17 bases in the middle. CDR3 length equals 16 residues. The germline V gene encodes CDR1 MNHEY and CDR2 SVGEGT. The CDR3 DNA reads TGTGCCAGCAGTCCCACCGGAGGAGGGGCGAACACTGAAGCTTTCTTT. Its protein product is CASSPTGGGANTEAFF.

The rearrangement joins TRBV20-1 to TRBJ1-2, with a tentative D call TRBD1 (5 bases). Germline V gene lookup returns CDR1 DFQATT and CDR2 SNEGSKA (reference sequence). CDR3 length: 11 amino acids. Trimming removed 7 bases at V and 7 bases at J, with 13 bases between. The CDR3 DNA reads TGCAGTGGCAACCCCAGGGTTGGCTACACCTTC. It translates to CSGNPRVGYTF.

The chain uses TRBV19 and TRBJ2-2; 10 nucleotides line up with TRBD2. The CDR3 spans 17 residues. The germline V gene has CDR1 LNHDA and CDR2 SQIVND (reference sequence). V lost 5 bases to trimming and J lost 3 bases; unmatched junction nucleotides: 9. For the CDR3, the DNA is TGTGCCAGTAGTTGGCTAGCGGGGGACGGGTACACCGGGGAGCTGTTTTTT. It codes for CASSWLAGDGYTGELFF.

The V gene is TRBV5-4, the J gene TRBJ2-7, with 9 bases aligning to TRBD2. Trimming removed 0 bases from V and 3 bases from J; junction bases left unmatched: 19. CDR3 size: 20 residues. Germline V gene data show CDR1 as SGHNT and CDR2 as YYREEE (reference sequence). In DNA form, the CDR3 reads TGTGCCAGCAGCTTGGGTAGCCTAGCAAGCGGGAGGTTCCCCAGCTACGAGCAGTACTTC. Amino acid sequence: CASSLGSLASGRFPSYEQYF.

J is TRBJ2-1 and V is TRBV9, with D maybe TRBD2 (5 bases). The length of the CDR3 is 15 residues. V lost 7 bases to trimming and J lost 0 bases, with 14 bases between them. Germline values: CDR1 SGDLS, CDR2 YYNGEE. The CDR3 sequence: CASSSYGSSYNEQFF. The CDR3 nucleotides are TGTGCCAGCTCATCATATGGGAGCTCCTACAATGAGCAGTTCTTC.

This chain connects TRBV24-1 to TRBJ1-2; D is unresolved. The germline V gene encodes CDR1 KGHDR and CDR2 SFDVKD. CDR3 length: 12 residues. V dropped 11 bases and J dropped 3 bases, with 12 bases sitting between them. CDR3 residues: CAKLSPDYGYTF. The CDR3 DNA reads TGTGCCAAACTCTCCCCCGACTATGGCTACACCTTC.

The CDR3 bases are TGTGCCAGCCACCGGGGCAGGGGGCATACTGAGCAGTTCTTC. Translation: CASHRGRGHTEQFF. The genes are TRBV27 and TRBJ2-1, with TRBD1 matching over 8 bases. The CDR3 extends over 14 amino acids. Trimming took 8 bases from V and 9 from J; bases not matched to a gene: 12. The germline V gene encodes CDR1 MNHEY and CDR2 SMNVEV (reference sequence).

The J gene is TRBJ1-2, the V gene TRBV10-3, with 8 positions matching TRBD1. J lost 5 bases, V lost 6 bases, and 8 bases had no gene match. This CDR3 has 14 amino acids. CDR1 is ENHRY and CDR2 is SYGVKD in the germline V gene. CDR3: CAIRKTGDSYGYTF. CDR3 sequence (DNA): TGTGCCATCAGGAAGACAGGGGATTCGTATGGCTACACCTTC.

V usage is TRBV5-5 and J usage is TRBJ2-7, with 7 bases matching TRBD2. The germline V gene has CDR1 SGHKS and CDR2 YYEKEE (reference sequence). V gave up 4 bases and J gave up 6 bases; unmatched junction bases: 16. The CDR3 extends over 16 amino acids. The CDR3: CASSNLLLASLSEQYF. In DNA form, the CDR3 reads TGTGCCAGCAGCAACCTCTTACTAGCGTCCTTGAGCGAGCAGTACTTC. Filled out from reference TRBV5-5 and TRBJ2-7, the complete variable domain reads DAGVTQSPTHLIKTRGQQVTLRCSPISGHKSVSWYQQVLGQGPQFIFQYYEKEERGRGNFPDRFSARQFPNYSSELNVNALLLGDSALYLCASSNLLLASLSEQYFGPGTRLTVT.

This clone was observed once. V is TRBV24-1 and J is TRBJ1-2; TRBD1 matches 7 bases. J lost 4 bases, V lost 6 bases, and 10 bases had no gene match. The CDR3 is 15 residues long. From germline, CDR1 is KGHDR and CDR2 SFDVKD. The CDR3 region has the DNA TGTGCCACCAGTTCGACAGGGAGGAATGGCTATGGCTACACCTTC. It specifies CATSSTGRNGYGYTF.

CDR3 in DNA: TGTGCCAGCAGCCCCGCCGAGATAAATAGCAATCAGCCCCAGCATTTT. Protein product: CASSPAEINSNQPQHF. V usage is TRBV4-2 and J usage is TRBJ1-5; no clear D gene. The germline CDR1 and CDR2 sequences are LGHNA and YNFKEQ. This CDR3 contains 16 residues. V was cut by 4 bases and J by 0 bases, with 13 bases left in between.

V and J are TRBV14 and TRBJ2-1; 7 bases map to TRBD2. The CDR3 covers 15 residues. The germline V gene encodes CDR1 SGHDN and CDR2 FVKESK. J lost 7 bases, V lost 5 bases, and 11 bases had no gene match. CDR3 sequence reads: CASSFGGSFVNEQFF. Here the CDR3 DNA reads TGTGCCAGCAGCTTCGGCGGGAGTTTCGTTAATGAGCAGTTCTTC.

This clone occurred a few times. V and J are TRBV6-1 and TRBJ2-1, with 8 bases fitting TRBD2. The length of the CDR3 is 16 residues. V was clipped by 1 base and J by 2 bases; unmatched bases: 4. Germline CDR1 and CDR2: MNHNS and SASEGT. The CDR3 DNA follows: TGTGCCAGCAGTGAAGACGGCGGGAGGCCCTACAATGAGCAGTTCTTC. Protein product: CASSEDGGRPYNEQFF.

This chain links TRBV29-1 with TRBJ2-1, with 10 nucleotides matching TRBD1. The CDR3 extends over 13 amino acids. Germline trimming cut 7 bases from V and 4 bases from J; bases unmatched to any gene: 4. CDR1 and CDR2 from the germline V gene are SQVTM and ANQGSEA. CDR3 DNA sequence: TGCAGCGCTGACAGGGGGCTTTACAATGAGCAGTTCTTC. This codes for CSADRGLYNEQFF.

This rearrangement joins TRBV29-1 to TRBJ2-1, with D possibly matching TRBD2 (7 bases). V was shortened by 4 bases and J by 9 bases, with 13 bases between the two germline ends. Germline CDR1 is SQVTM and CDR2 is ANQGSEA. The CDR3 has 12 residues. The CDR3 DNA reads as TGCAGCGTTGCCCGGGGGGCGGGTGAGCAGTTCTTC. Amino acids: CSVARGAGEQFF.

V gene TRBV27 combines with J gene TRBJ1-4; possible D gene TRBD1, 5 bases. CDR1 and CDR2 from the germline V gene are MNHEY and SMNVEV (reference sequence). Between the trimmed V and J ends, which lost 6 bases and 8 bases, there was a span of 16 bases. The CDR3 consists of 14 residues. Here the CDR3 reads CASRRGAPREKLFF. The CDR3 coding sequence is TGTGCCAGCAGACGCGGGGCTCCCAGGGAAAAACTGTTTTTT.

The chain is built from TRBV30 and TRBJ2-7; possible D gene TRBD1, 5 bases. Trimming took off 0 bases at V and 4 bases at J, with 16 bases between the two ends. The CDR3 runs to 15 residues. Germline CDR1 reads GTSNPN; CDR2 reads SVGIG (reference sequence). CDR3 nucleotides: TGTGCCTGGAGTGTGGGGCTAGTAACGTGGTACGAGCAGTACTTC. This codes for CAWSVGLVTWYEQYF.

The chain has TRBV11-2 and TRBJ2-2; 7 bases match TRBD2. The CDR3 covers 15 residues. The J segment lost 0 bases and the V segment lost 10 bases, leaving 8 bases of the junction unmatched. The V gene's germline CDR1 is SGHAT and CDR2 FQNNGV. The CDR3 DNA reads as TGTGCCACCTCAAGGGGACTATCGAACACCGGGGAGCTGTTTTTT. Protein sequence: CATSRGLSNTGELFF.

This chain connects TRBV28 to TRBJ2-7, with 10 bases lining up with TRBD2. The CDR3 extends over 15 amino acids. Trimming removed 5 bases from V and 3 bases from J; junction bases left unmatched: 7. Germline values: CDR1 MDHEN, CDR2 SYDVKM. The DNA for the CDR3 is TGTGCCAGCAGTCAAAGGACTAGCGGAGGCTACGAGCAGTACTTC. Translation: CASSQRTSGGYEQYF.

V usage is TRBV18 and J usage is TRBJ2-3; D not certain. The germline V gene has CDR1 KGHSH and CDR2 LQKENI. With 4 bases removed from V and 0 bases from J, the gap between germline ends came to 8 bases. The length of the CDR3 is 14 residues. The DNA of the CDR3 is TGTGCCAGCTCACGACGGAGTAGCACAGATACGCAGTATTTT. Protein product: CASSRRSSTDTQYF.